The clone carrying this T cell receptor beta chain was counted a few times. This sample was taken from a study of CD8+CD57+ T cells in acquired aplastic anemia. Overall study: Healthy donors averaged about 10 million reads for CD4+ cells.

The CDR3 loop spans 13 amino acids. V was shortened by 7 bases and J by 8 bases, with 17 bases between the two germline ends. CDR1 and CDR2 (germline): SEHNR, FQNEAQ (reference sequence). TCR beta VDJ and CDR3 profiles were obtained from a genomic DNA template. TCRdb passed the reads through MiXCR, listing each CDR3 protein once. The table includes hundreds of thousands of distinct CDR3 sequences, roughly 68% detected once. Sequencing was performed on sorted CD4+, CD8+, or CD8+CD57+ T cells (not recorded which) from PBMCs. The rearrangement uses TRBV7-9 and TRBJ1-2; perhaps TRBD1 as D (5 bases). This clonotype was sampled from a human donor in good health, serving as a control. CDR3 residues: CASTTRGELGYTF. In DNA, the CDR3 is TGTGCCAGCACCACACGGGGGGAGTTGGGCTACACCTTC.